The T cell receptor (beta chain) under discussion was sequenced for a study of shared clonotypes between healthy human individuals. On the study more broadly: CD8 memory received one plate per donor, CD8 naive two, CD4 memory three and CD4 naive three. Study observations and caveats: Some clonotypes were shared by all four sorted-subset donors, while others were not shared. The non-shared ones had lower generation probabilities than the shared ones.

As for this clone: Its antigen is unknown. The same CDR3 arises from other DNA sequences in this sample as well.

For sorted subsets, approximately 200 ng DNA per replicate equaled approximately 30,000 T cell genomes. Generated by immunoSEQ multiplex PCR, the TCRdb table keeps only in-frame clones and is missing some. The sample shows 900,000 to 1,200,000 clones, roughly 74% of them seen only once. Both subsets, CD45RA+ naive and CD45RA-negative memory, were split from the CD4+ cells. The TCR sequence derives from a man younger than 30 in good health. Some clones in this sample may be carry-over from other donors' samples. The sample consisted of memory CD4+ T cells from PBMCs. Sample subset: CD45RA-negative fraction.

DNA for the CDR3: TGTGCCAGCTCACCGTCAACTGAAGCTTTCTTT. This gives the protein CASSPSTEAFF. This sequence joins TRBV18 and TRBJ1-1; no clear D gene. This CDR3 has 11 residues. Germline V lookup: CDR1 KGHSH, CDR2 LQKENI. V lost 3 bases and J lost 5, with 4 bases in between.